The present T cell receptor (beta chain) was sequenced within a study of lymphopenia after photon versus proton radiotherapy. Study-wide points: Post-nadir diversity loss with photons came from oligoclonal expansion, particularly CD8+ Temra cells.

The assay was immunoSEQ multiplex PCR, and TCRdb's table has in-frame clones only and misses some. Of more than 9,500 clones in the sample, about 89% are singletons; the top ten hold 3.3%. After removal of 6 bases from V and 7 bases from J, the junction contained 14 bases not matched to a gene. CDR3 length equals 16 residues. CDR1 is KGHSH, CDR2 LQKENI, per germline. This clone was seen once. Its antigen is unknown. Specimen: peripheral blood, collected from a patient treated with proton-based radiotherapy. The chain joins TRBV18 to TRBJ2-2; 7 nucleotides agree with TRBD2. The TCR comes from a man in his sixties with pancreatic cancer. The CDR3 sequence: CASSPRAGPSGGELFF. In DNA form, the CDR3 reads TGTGCCAGCTCTCCCCGGGCCGGGCCTAGCGGCGGGGAGCTGTTTTTT.